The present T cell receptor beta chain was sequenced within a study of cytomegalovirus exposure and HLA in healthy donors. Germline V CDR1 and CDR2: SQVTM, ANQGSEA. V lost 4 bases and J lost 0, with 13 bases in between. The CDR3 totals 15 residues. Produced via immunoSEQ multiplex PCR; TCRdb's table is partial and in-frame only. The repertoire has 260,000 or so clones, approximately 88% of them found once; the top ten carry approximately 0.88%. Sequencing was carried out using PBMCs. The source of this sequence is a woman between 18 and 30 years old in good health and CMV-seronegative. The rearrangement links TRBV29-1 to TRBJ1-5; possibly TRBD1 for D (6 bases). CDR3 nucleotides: TGCAGCGTTGCCTTGGCAGGGGATAGCAATCAGCCCCAGCATTTT. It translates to CSVALAGDSNQPQHF.